A selection of T cell receptor beta chains follows, all from one sample in a study of cytotoxic CD8 clonotypes in ibrutinib-treated CLL. Measured with immunoSEQ multiplex PCR; TCRdb has only the in-frame clones, and not every one. The sample lists 50,000 or so clones; around four fifths were seen once. The specimen comprised PBMCs, sampled after 24 months of ibrutinib treatment. Receptors were obtained from a human donor with chronic lymphocytic leukemia. The CDR3 runs from the conserved cysteine through the conserved F or W. The D gene is left open where the match is weak. A clone size is listed for some rows: how often the clone was seen (once, few, many), or a class if it is expanded.

d_gene	abundance	j_gene	v_gene	CDR3nt	CDR3aa
TRBD1	NA	TRBJ2-7	TRBV9	TGTGCCAGCAGCGACAGGGACAGGGGCTACGAGCAGTACTTC	CASSDRDRGYEQYF
TRBD1	NA	TRBJ1-2	TRBV6-6	TGTGCCAGCAGTTCCGAGGACAGGGGGAACTATGGCTACACCTTC	CASSSEDRGNYGYTF
NA	NA	TRBJ1-2	TRBV30	TGTGCCTGGAGTGAGGCCGGGCATGGGTATGGCTACACCTTC	CAWSEAGHGYGYTF
NA	NA	TRBJ2-2	TRBV11-2	TGTGCCAGCAGCTCGAGAGCTACAGCCGGGGAGCTGTTTTTT	CASSSRATAGELFF
TRBD1	NA	TRBJ1-2	TRBV5-1	TGCGCCAGCAGCTCGGACAGGGTTGCCTATGGCTACACCTTC	CASSSDRVAYGYTF
TRBD1	few	TRBJ1-5	TRBV6-5	TGTGCCAGCAGCTTCGGACAGGGGGATCAGCCCCAGCATTTT	CASSFGQGDQPQHF
NA	NA	TRBJ1-5	TRBV10-3	TGTGCCATCAGTACAGGGACCAATCAGCCCCAGCATTTT	CAISTGTNQPQHF
TRBD2	NA	TRBJ2-1	TRBV2	TGTGCCACACCCCTTAGGGGCGGGAGGGCCCTAACGGATGAGCAGTTCTTC	CATPLRGGRALTDEQFF
NA	NA	TRBJ1-1	TRBV7-9	TGTGCCAGCAGCTTAAAGAACACTGAAGCTTTCTTT	CASSLKNTEAFF
TRBD2	NA	TRBJ2-3	TRBV18	TGTGCCAGCTCACCAACCCTAGCGGGGTCAGATACGCAGTATTTT	CASSPTLAGSDTQYF
NA	NA	TRBJ2-7	TRBV4-1	TGCGCCAGCAGCCAAGCTGGATTAGGGGGGCAGTACTTC	CASSQAGLGGQYF
NA	NA	TRBJ2-7	TRBV19	NA	CASTSGGTSGYEQYF
TRBD2	once	TRBJ2-1	TRBV5-6	TGTGCCAGCAGCCCAGGACTAGCGGGCTCCTACAATGAGCAGTTCTTC	CASSPGLAGSYNEQFF
TRBD1	NA	TRBJ2-7	TRBV6-5	TGTGCCAGCAGCTCAGACAGGGTCTCCTACGAGCAGTACTTC	CASSSDRVSYEQYF
NA	NA	TRBJ2-1	TRBV5-1	TGCGCCAGCAGCTTGGAACGAGTGGAGCAGTTCTTC	CASSLERVEQFF
NA	NA	TRBJ1-2	TRBV5-1	TGCGCCAGCAGCTTGGCCGGACAAGAATATGGCTACACCTTC	CASSLAGQEYGYTF
NA	NA	TRBJ1-4	TRBV27	TGTGCCAGCTCCTCGGGACTATCTTCCGAAAAACTGTTTTTT	CASSSGLSSEKLFF
TRBD1	NA	TRBJ2-5	TRBV19	TGTGCCAGTAGTTTGACGGGGACAGGGGCAGAGACCCAGTACTTC	CASSLTGTGAETQYF
TRBD1	once	TRBJ2-7	TRBV29-1	TGCAGCGTTGAACGCCAGGGGGTCAACGAGCAGTACTTC	CSVERQGVNEQYF
NA	NA	TRBJ2-5	TRBV6-5	TGTGCCAGCAGTTACCGGAAGTTCGGGAGCGGGGAGACCCAGTACTTC	CASSYRKFGSGETQYF
TRBD2	NA	TRBJ2-1	TRBV5-1	TGCGCCAGCAGCTTGGGGGCGGGAGGGCCAGATGAGCAGTTCTTC	CASSLGAGGPDEQFF
NA	NA	TRBJ2-7	TRBV29-1	TGCAGCGTTCGGCAGGGTCCCGAGCAGTACTTC	CSVRQGPEQYF
NA	NA	TRBJ2-7	TRBV20-1	TGCAGTGCCAGGGGCGGCTACGAGCAGTACTTC	CSARGGYEQYF
NA	NA	TRBJ1-3	TRBV14	TGTGCCAGCAGCCAAGTTAGGACCTCTGGAAACACCATATATTTT	CASSQVRTSGNTIYF
NA	NA	TRBJ1-5	TRBV19	TGTGCCAGTAAAGTACCGGGTGATCAGCCCCAGCATTTT	CASKVPGDQPQHF
TRBD1	NA	TRBJ2-3	TRBV19	TGTGCCAGTAGTCTGACTCCGGGACAGGGGTCAGATACGCAGTATTTT	CASSLTPGQGSDTQYF